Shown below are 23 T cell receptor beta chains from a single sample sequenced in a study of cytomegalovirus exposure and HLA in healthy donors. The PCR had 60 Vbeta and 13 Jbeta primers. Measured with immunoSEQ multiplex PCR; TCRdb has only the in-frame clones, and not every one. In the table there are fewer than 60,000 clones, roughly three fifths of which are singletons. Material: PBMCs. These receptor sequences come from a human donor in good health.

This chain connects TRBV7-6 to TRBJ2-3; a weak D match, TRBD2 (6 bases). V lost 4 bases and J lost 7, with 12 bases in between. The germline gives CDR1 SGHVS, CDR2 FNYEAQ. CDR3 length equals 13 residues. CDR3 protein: CASSSGLGNTQYF. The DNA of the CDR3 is TGTGCCAGCAGCTCGGGACTTGGCAATACGCAGTATTTT.

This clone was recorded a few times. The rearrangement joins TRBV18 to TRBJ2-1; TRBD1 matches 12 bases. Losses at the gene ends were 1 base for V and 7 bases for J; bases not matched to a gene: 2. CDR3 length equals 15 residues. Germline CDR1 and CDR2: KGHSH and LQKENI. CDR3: CASSPLGQGANEQFF. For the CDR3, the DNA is TGTGCCAGCTCACCACTGGGACAGGGGGCGAATGAGCAGTTCTTC.

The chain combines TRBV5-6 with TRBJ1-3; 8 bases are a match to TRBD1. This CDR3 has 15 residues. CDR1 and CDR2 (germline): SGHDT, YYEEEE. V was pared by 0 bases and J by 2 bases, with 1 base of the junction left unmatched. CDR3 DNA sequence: TGTGCCAGCAGCTTGGGGACAGGGACTGGAAACACCATATATTTT. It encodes CASSLGTGTGNTIYF.

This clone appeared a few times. The CDR3 coding sequence is TGTGCCAGCAGTTACGGGGAGCTACAAGAGACCCAGTACTTC. Residues: CASSYGELQETQYF. V and J are TRBV6-6 and TRBJ2-5, with D perhaps matching TRBD2 (5 bases). CDR3 length: 14 residues. Germline V gives CDR1 MNHNY, CDR2 SVGAGI (reference sequence). Trimming left V 2 bases short and J 2 bases short, with 9 bases between.

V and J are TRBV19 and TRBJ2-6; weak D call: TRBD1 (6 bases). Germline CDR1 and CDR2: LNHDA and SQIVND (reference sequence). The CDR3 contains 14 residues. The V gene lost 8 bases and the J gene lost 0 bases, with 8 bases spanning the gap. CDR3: CASADSSGANVLTF. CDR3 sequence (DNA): TGTGCCAGTGCGGACAGCTCTGGGGCCAACGTCCTGACTTTC.

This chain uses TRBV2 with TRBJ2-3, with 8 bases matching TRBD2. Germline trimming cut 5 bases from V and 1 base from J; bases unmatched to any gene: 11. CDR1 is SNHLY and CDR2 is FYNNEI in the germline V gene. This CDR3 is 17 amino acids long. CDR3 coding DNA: TGTGCCAGCAGTCGCCTCGGGGGTAGCGGGGGCACAGATACGCAGTATTTT. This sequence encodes CASSRLGGSGGTDTQYF. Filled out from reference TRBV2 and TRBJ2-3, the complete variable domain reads EPEVTQTPSHQVTQMGQEVILRCVPISNHLYFYWYRQILGQKVEFLVSFYNNEISEKSEIFDDQFSVERPDGSNFTLKIRSTKLEDSAMYFCASSRLGGSGGTDTQYFGPGTRLTVL.

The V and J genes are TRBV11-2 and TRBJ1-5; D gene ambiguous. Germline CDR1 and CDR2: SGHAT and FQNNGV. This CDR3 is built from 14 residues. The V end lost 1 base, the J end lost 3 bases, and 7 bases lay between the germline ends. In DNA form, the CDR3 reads TGTGCCAGCAGCTTAGGGAGCCTCAATCAGCCCCAGCATTTT. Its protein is CASSLGSLNQPQHF.

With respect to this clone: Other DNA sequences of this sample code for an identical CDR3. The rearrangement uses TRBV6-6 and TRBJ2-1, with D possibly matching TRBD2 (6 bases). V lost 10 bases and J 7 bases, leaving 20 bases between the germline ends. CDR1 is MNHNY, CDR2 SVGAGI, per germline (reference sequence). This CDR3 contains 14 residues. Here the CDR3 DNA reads TGTGCCACGGGAGCGGGCGGAGGGCGGAATGAGCAGTTCTTC. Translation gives CATGAGGGRNEQFF.

CDR3: CASSKGGLAGRETQYF. The CDR3 coding sequence is TGTGCCAGCAGTAAAGGGGGACTAGCGGGGCGCGAGACCCAGTACTTC. The chain couples TRBV6-1 to TRBJ2-5; 13 nucleotides match TRBD2. Germline V lookup: CDR1 MNHNS, CDR2 SASEGT. The CDR3 runs 16 residues. Trimming at V came to 5 bases and at J to 5 bases, leaving 8 bases not matched to a gene.

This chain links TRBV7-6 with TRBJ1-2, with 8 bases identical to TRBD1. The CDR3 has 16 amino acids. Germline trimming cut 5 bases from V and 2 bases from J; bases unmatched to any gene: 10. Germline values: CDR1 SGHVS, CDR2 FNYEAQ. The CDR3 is CASSPNPGTGNYGYTF. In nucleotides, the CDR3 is TGTGCCAGCAGCCCAAACCCCGGGACAGGCAACTATGGCTACACCTTC.

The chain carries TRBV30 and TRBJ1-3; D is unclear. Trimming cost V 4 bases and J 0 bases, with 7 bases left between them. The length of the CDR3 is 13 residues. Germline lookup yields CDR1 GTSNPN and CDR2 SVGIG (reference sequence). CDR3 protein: CAWTGISGNTIYF. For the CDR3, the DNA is TGTGCCTGGACAGGAATCTCTGGAAACACCATATATTTT.

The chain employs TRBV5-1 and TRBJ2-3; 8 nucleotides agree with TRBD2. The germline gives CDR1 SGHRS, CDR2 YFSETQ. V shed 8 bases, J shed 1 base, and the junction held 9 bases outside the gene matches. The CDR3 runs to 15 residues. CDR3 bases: TGCGCCAGTAAGGTCGGGGGGGGTCGCACAGATACGCAGTATTTT. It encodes CASKVGGGRTDTQYF.

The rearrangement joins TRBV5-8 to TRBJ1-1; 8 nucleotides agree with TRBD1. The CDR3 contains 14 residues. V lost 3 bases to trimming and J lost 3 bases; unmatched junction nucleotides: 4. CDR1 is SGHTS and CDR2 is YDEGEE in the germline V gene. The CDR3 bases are TGTGCCAGCAGCTGGGACAGGAGAGACACTGAAGCTTTCTTT. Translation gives CASSWDRRDTEAFF.

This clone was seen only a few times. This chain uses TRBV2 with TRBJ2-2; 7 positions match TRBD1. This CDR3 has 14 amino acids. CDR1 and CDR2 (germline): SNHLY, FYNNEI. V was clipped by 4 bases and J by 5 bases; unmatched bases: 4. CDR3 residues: CASSGQGGTGELFF. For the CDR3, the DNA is TGTGCCAGCAGTGGACAGGGTGGGACCGGGGAGCTGTTTTTT.

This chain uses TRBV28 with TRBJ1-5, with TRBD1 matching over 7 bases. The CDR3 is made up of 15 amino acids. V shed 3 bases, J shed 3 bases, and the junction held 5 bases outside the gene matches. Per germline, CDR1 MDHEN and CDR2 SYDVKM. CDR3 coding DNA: TGTGCCAGCAGTTTCAAGGGGGCATTCAATCAGCCCCAGCATTTT. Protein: CASSFKGAFNQPQHF. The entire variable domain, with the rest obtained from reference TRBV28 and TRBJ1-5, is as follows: DVKVTQSSRYLVKRTGEKVFLECVQDMDHENMFWYRQDPGLGLRLIYFSYDVKMKEKGDIPEGYSVSREKKERFSLILESASTNQTSMYLCASSFKGAFNQPQHFGDGTRLSIL.

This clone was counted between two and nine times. CDR3 amino acids: CASLPPAAGVNYGYTF. CDR3 coding DNA: TGTGCCAGTCTACCCCCTGCGGCAGGGGTTAACTATGGCTACACCTTC. This sequence joins TRBV19 and TRBJ1-2, with TRBD1 as a possible D gene (6 bases). V lost 8 bases and J 1 base, leaving 20 bases between the germline ends. The germline V gene encodes CDR1 LNHDA and CDR2 SQIVND (reference sequence). CDR3 length equals 16 residues.

Written as DNA, the CDR3 is TGTGCCAGCAGCTTACAGGGGGGGGGATTATACAATGAGCAGTTCTTC. The encoded protein is CASSLQGGGLYNEQFF. The J gene is TRBJ2-1, the V gene TRBV5-6; TRBD1 might be the D (8 bases). V dropped 2 bases and J dropped 4 bases, with 16 bases sitting between them. CDR3 size: 16 residues. Germline CDR1 reads SGHDT; CDR2 reads YYEEEE.

CDR3 region: CASRTLGRESFYGYTF. The CDR3 coding sequence is TGTGCCAGTAGGACCCTGGGCAGGGAATCTTTCTATGGCTACACCTTC. J is TRBJ1-2 and V is TRBV19; D is possibly TRBD1 (5 bases). CDR1 and CDR2 (germline): LNHDA, SQIVND (reference sequence). Trimming pared 6 bases from V and 4 bases from J, leaving 21 bases between. The CDR3 length is 16 residues.

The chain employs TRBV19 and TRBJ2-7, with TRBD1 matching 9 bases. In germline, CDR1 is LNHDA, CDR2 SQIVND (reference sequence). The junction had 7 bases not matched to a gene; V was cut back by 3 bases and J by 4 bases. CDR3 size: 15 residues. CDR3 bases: TGTGCCAGTAGTATGACGGACAGGGGTGGGTACGAGCAGTACTTC. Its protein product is CASSMTDRGGYEQYF.

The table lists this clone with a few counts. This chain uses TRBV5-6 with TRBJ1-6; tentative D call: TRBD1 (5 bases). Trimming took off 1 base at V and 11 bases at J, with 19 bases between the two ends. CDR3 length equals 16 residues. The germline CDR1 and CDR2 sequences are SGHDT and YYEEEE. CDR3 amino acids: CASSLYGGTQTTPLHF. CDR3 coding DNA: TGTGCCAGCAGCTTGTACGGAGGGACTCAAACTACACCCCTCCACTTT.

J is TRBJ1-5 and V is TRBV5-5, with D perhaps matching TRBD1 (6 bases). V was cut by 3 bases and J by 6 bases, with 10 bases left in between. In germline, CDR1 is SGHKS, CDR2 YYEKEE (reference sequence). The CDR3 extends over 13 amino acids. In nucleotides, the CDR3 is TGTGCCAGCAGCTACACGGACAGTCAGCCCCAGCATTTT. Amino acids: CASSYTDSQPQHF.

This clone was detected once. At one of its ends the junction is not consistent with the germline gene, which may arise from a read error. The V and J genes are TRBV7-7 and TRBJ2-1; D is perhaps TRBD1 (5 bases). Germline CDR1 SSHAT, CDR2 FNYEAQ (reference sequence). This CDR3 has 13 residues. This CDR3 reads CASSLDSYNEQFF. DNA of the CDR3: TGTGCTAGCAGCTTAGACAGCTACAATGAGCAGTTCTTC.

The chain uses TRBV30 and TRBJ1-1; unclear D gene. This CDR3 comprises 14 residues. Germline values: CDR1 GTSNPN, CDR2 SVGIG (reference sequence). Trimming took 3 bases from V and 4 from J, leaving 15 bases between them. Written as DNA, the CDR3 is TGTGCCTGGAGGATAGGCCAGCGGGGCACTGAAGCTTTCTTT. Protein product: CAWRIGQRGTEAFF. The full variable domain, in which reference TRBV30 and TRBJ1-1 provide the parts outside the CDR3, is SQTIHQWPATLVQPVGSPLSLECTVEGTSNPNLYWYRQAAGRGLQLLFYSVGIGQISSEVPQNLSASRPQDRQFILSSKKLLLSDSGFYLCAWRIGQRGTEAFFGQGTRLTVV.